A selection of T cell receptor beta chains follows, all from one sample in a study of T cells in Graves' hyperthyroidism and ophthalmopathy. Each CDR3 protein is one row after TCRdb ran MiXCR on the multiplex PCR reads. The repertoire has about 770,000 distinct CDR3 sequences, about 17% of them found once; the top ten carry around 17%. The sample comprised blood. The source is a woman between 45 and 60 years old with Graves' hyperthyroidism that later progressed to Graves' ophthalmopathy. Both conserved end residues are part of each CDR3. A D gene is named only where the DNA matches it firmly. Some rows have no size entry. The others give once, few or many, or a class for an expanded clone.

.	TRBJ1-1	TRBV29-1	.	CSVTTTGNTEAFF	TGCAGCGTCACCACGACAGGTAACACTGAAGCTTTCTTT
.	TRBJ1-2	TRBV5-1	.	CASSLGYGTAYGYTF	TGCGCCAGCAGCTTGGGTTACGGCACCGCCTATGGCTACACCTTC
TRBD1	TRBJ2-5	TRBV10-3	.	CAIRGQEETQYF	TGTGCCATCAGGGGACAGGAAGAGACCCAGTACTTC
TRBD1	TRBJ2-7	TRBV30	.	CAWTPDRGLYEQYF	TGTGCCTGGACCCCGGACAGGGGCCTCTACGAGCAGTACTTC
TRBD1	TRBJ2-7	TRBV15	few	CATSRTPQGGLYEQYF	TGTGCCACCAGCAGGACCCCACAGGGGGGTCTCTACGAGCAGTACTTC
.	TRBJ1-4	TRBV2	many	CATNQLQGTNEKLFF	TGTGCCACCAATCAACTTCAGGGGACCAATGAAAAACTGTTTTTT
.	TRBJ1-2	TRBV6-1	many	CASSDRTNYGYTF	TGTGCCAGCAGTGACAGAACCAACTATGGCTACACCTTC
TRBD1	TRBJ1-5	TRBV6-1	.	CASNGQGVELLISNQPQHF	TGTGCCAGCAATGGACAGGGTGTAGAACTCTTGATTAGCAATCAGCCCCAGCATTTT
.	TRBJ1-6	TRBV2	many	CASLQGLANSPLHF	TGTGCCAGCCTTCAGGGGCTAGCGAATTCACCCCTCCACTTT
.	TRBJ1-6	TRBV5-6	few	CASSLGVRDPGYSPLHF	TGTGCCAGCAGCTTGGGTGTGCGGGACCCCGGCTATTCACCCCTCCACTTT
TRBD1	TRBJ1-4	TRBV20-1	.	CSARDGTELHEKLFF	TGCAGTGCTAGAGATGGGACAGAGCTCCACGAAAAACTGTTTTTT
.	TRBJ1-2	TRBV3-1	few	CASRWDGEGGYTF	TGTGCCAGCAGATGGGACGGGGAGGGTGGCTACACCTTC
.	TRBJ2-2	TRBV11-2	many	CASSLSDTGELFF	TGTGCCAGCAGCTTATCGGACACCGGGGAGCTGTTTTTT